The clone carrying this TCR beta chain has a count of ten or more. What it binds is not known. The sample originates from a study of T cell repertoires in cytomegalovirus infection. The wider study: Public signatures in TCR beta pointed to CMV infection and matching HLA type.

Via MiXCR, TCRdb re-called the reads, giving one row per CDR3 protein. The repertoire holds approximately 320,000 distinct CDR3 sequences, 9.5% seen once, with about 4.5% in the top ten. General study points: HLA-C-restricted CMV clonotypes gave the most frequent clonotype in two of eight donors.

This clonotype was obtained from a human donor in good health (CMV status not recorded). Some clones in this sample may be carry-over from other donors' samples. Sequencing was performed on PBMCs.

The CDR3 DNA sequence: TGTGCCAGCAGCAGCAACAGGGGCCCTGAAAAACTGTTTTTT. Translated, it gives CASSSNRGPEKLFF. This chain connects TRBV7-2 to TRBJ1-4, with 7 bases identical to TRBD1. J lost 7 bases, V lost 5 bases, and 7 bases had no gene match. Germline V CDR1 and CDR2: SGHTA, FQGNSA. CDR3 size: 14 residues.